These T cell receptor beta chains were read from a single sample in a study of identical twins. TCRdb reanalysed the 5' RACE reads using MiXCR and keeps one entry per CDR3 protein. Of fewer than 450,000 distinct CDR3 sequences in the sample, approximately 8.8% were seen once. Specimen: naive T cells sorted from blood. Receptors were obtained from a woman in her 50s in good health. The CDR3 runs from the conserved cysteine through the conserved F or W.

>TRBV10-3|14|TRBJ2-1
CAISDPTSGREQFF
>TRBV18|16|TRBJ1-2
CASSPLPGAVNYGYTF
>TRBV29-1|15|TRBJ2-3
CSVEGATSGSDTQYF
>TRBV11-3|14|TRBJ2-7
CASSLSEFSYEQYF
>TRBV3-1|11|TRBJ2-5
CASSQEWAQYF
>TRBV20-1|14|TRBJ1-4
CSASLRVPNEKLFF
>TRBV28|15|TRBJ1-5
CASSLGTGVGQPQHF
>TRBV11-2|16|TRBJ2-1
CASSRRDRGYYNEQFF
>TRBV5-5|15|TRBJ2-3
CASSLVGQVGDTQYF
>TRBV29-1|12|TRBJ1-1
CSSRTGNTEAFF
>TRBV12-5|16|TRBJ1-5
CASGPLRTGENQPQHF
>TRBV5-1|13|TRBJ1-1
CASSYQGQSEAFF
>TRBV6-2/TRBV6-3|14|TRBJ1-1
CASSYLPTNTEAFF
>TRBV5-1|14|TRBJ2-1
CASSLSRLGNEQFF
>TRBV29-1|13|TRBJ2-5
CSVERGRKETQYF
>TRBV6-4|14|TRBJ1-1
CASSERGASSEAFF
>TRBV29-1|13|TRBJ2-4
CSSTGTASGIQYF
>TRBV12-3/TRBV12-4|17|TRBJ1-1
CASSLLGVLWVNTEAFF
>TRBV20-1|14|TRBJ1-5
CSARDPASNQPQHF
>TRBV11-3|13|TRBJ2-3
CASSLLPTDTQYF
>TRBV20-1|14|TRBJ2-2
CSAIRDLNTGELFF
>TRBV12-3/TRBV12-4|12|TRBJ1-2
CASSLSYDGYTF
>TRBV11-2|13|TRBJ2-1
CASSLVPSDEQFF
>TRBV6-1|15|TRBJ2-3
CASSPGTGDTDTQYF
>TRBV29-1|15|TRBJ2-2
CSVEGGIAGAGELFF
>TRBV12-3/TRBV12-4|17|TRBJ2-2
CASSSLGGQGYPGELFF
>TRBV5-1|18|TRBJ2-7
CASSPSPSGAGASYEQYF
>TRBV20-1|14|TRBJ1-4
CSASLSGGDEKLFF
>TRBV4-1|16|TRBJ2-7
CASSHTSATPPYEQYF
>TRBV5-1|16|TRBJ2-2
CASSSPSGRSTGELFF
>TRBV19|13|TRBJ2-1
CASSISPINEQFF
>TRBV7-9|13|TRBJ2-1
CAAGQGIGNEQFF
>TRBV30|15|TRBJ2-3
CAWSVLASGTDTQYF
>TRBV15|16|TRBJ2-3
CATSKGEAVLTDTQYF
>TRBV29-1|16|TRBJ2-3
CSVGMRAHPRGDTQYF
>TRBV12-3/TRBV12-4|13|TRBJ1-3
CASRLGRINTIYF
>TRBV24-1|13|TRBJ2-1
CATTLAGGNEQFF
>TRBV28|13|TRBJ2-1
CASSPGTSNEQFF
>TRBV12-5|15|TRBJ2-5
CASGLVVGLQETQYF
>TRBV5-1|17|TRBJ2-1
CASSLGTSGRDFNEQFF
>TRBV12-3/TRBV12-4|15|TRBJ2-7
CASTLGGLGSLEQYF
>TRBV12-3/TRBV12-4|15|TRBJ2-1
CASSLTGTSGRFMFF
>TRBV2|15|TRBJ2-5
CASSVDSVGGETQYF
>TRBV5-6|12|TRBJ2-2
CASSLAARELFF
>TRBV20-1|15|TRBJ2-7
CSARTTSGRTYEQYF
>TRBV3-1|14|TRBJ1-1
CASSQERFLAEAFF
>TRBV12-3/TRBV12-4|14|TRBJ1-1
CASILTGPNTEAFF
>TRBV24-1|17|TRBJ2-5
CATSDLHVGERRETQYF
>TRBV5-1|16|TRBJ1-1
CASSGQGWEPNTEAFF
>TRBV27|15|TRBJ2-3
CASSFQTGGTDTQYF